Below, 27 T cell receptor beta chains from the same sample are listed, as sequenced in a study of blood T cell repertoires in COVID-19. Clones were read by immunoSEQ multiplex PCR, and TCRdb kept only the in-frame ones, dropping some. Seen here are 75,000 to 90,000 clones, 83% observed once, and the top ten hold over 10%. Specimen: peripheral blood. The receptors were gathered from a human donor in a cohort sampled during active COVID-19.

The rearrangement joins TRBV27 to TRBJ1-6, with a possible D match to TRBD1 (6 bases). V was trimmed by 0 bases and J by 14 bases, leaving 11 bases between them. The CDR3 runs 13 residues. In germline, CDR1 is MNHEY, CDR2 SMNVEV (reference sequence). The CDR3 loop reads CASSLSDSRSLHF. In nucleotides, the CDR3 is TGTGCCAGCAGTTTATCGGACAGTAGATCCCTCCACTTT.

The chain is built from TRBV6-5 and TRBJ1-5, with 8 nucleotides matching TRBD1. Unmatched junction bases numbered 4, after V lost 11 bases and J lost 4 bases. Per germline, CDR1 MNHEY and CDR2 SVGAGI. This CDR3 spans 12 amino acids. CDR3 loop: CASGQGNQPQHF. CDR3 in DNA: TGTGCCTCTGGACAGGGAAATCAGCCCCAGCATTTT.

The chain joins TRBV5-1 to TRBJ2-1; 9 nucleotides line up with TRBD2. The CDR3 spans 16 residues. Germline CDR1 is SGHRS and CDR2 is YFSETQ. V shed 5 bases and J 1 base; nucleotides not matched to a gene: 7. CDR3 DNA: TGCGCCAGCAGGCCAACTAGCGGGCAATCCTACAATGAGCAGTTCTTC. Protein: CASRPTSGQSYNEQFF.

The V gene is TRBV2, the J gene TRBJ2-3; 8 nucleotides align to TRBD2. V dropped 5 bases and J dropped 3; count of bases not matched to a gene: 7. CDR1 is SNHLY and CDR2 is FYNNEI in the germline V gene. This CDR3 has 15 residues. CDR3: CASSIWERGTDTQYF. For the CDR3, the DNA is TGTGCCAGCAGTATCTGGGAGCGGGGGACAGATACGCAGTATTTT.

This chain uses TRBV5-5 with TRBJ2-7, with 10 bases that match TRBD2. This CDR3 is built from 14 residues. The V gene end was trimmed by 5 bases and the J gene end by 6 bases; junction bases not matched to a gene: 8. Germline CDR1 reads SGHKS; CDR2 reads YYEKEE (reference sequence). The CDR3 sequence: CASSRSASGSEQYF. CDR3 DNA: TGTGCCAGCAGTCGATCGGCTAGCGGGAGCGAGCAGTACTTC.

This clone appeared once. CDR3 region: CASSSYRGRAFF. For the CDR3, the DNA is TGTGCCAGCAGCTCCTACAGGGGACGCGCTTTCTTT. This sequence joins TRBV7-9 and TRBJ1-1; 7 nucleotides line up with TRBD1. Germline assignment: CDR1 SEHNR and CDR2 FQNEAQ (reference sequence). The ends lost 4 bases at V and 11 bases at J; junction bases unmatched: 7. The CDR3 length is 12 residues.

The chain links TRBV29-1 to TRBJ2-7; D may be TRBD1 (5 bases). This CDR3 is built from 12 residues. V was trimmed by 5 bases and J by 1 base, leaving 9 bases between them. Germline V CDR1 and CDR2: SQVTM, ANQGSEA. The DNA of the CDR3 is TGCAGCGTTCGGTACAGGTCCTACGAGCAGTACTTC. As protein: CSVRYRSYEQYF.

The rearrangement uses TRBV7-2 and TRBJ1-2; perhaps TRBD1 as D (5 bases). From germline, CDR1 is SGHTA and CDR2 FQGNSA. The CDR3 contains 16 residues. Trimming shortened V by 5 bases and J by 7 bases, and 23 bases separated the two germline ends. Here the CDR3 DNA reads TGTGCCAGCAGCCCCCAAATAGGGCAGGGAACGGGTGGCTACACCTTC. Translated, it gives CASSPQIGQGTGGYTF.

This clone has a single count. The rearrangement uses TRBV25-1 and TRBJ1-2, with TRBD1 as a possible D gene (6 bases). This CDR3 spans 14 amino acids. V shed 6 bases and J shed 4 bases, with 15 bases lying between them. The germline V gene has CDR1 MGHDK and CDR2 SYGVNS. The CDR3 region has the DNA TGTGCCAGCAGCTCTACAGGGTTGAGCTATGGCTACACCTTC. Translating it yields CASSSTGLSYGYTF.

The chain combines TRBV11-2 with TRBJ2-3; a weak D match, TRBD2 (6 bases). The CDR3 is 15 residues long. Germline lookup yields CDR1 SGHAT and CDR2 FQNNGV. Trimming pared 5 bases from V and 0 bases from J, leaving 12 bases between. The CDR3 coding sequence is TGTGCCAGCAGCCCGGGGACTCATAGCACAGATACGCAGTATTTT. It yields the protein CASSPGTHSTDTQYF.

This clone has only one observation. This chain uses TRBV28 with TRBJ2-1, with 11 bases aligning to TRBD2. Germline-derived CDR1 and CDR2 are MDHEN and SYDVKM. Trimming at V came to 5 bases and at J to 1 base, leaving 10 bases not matched to a gene. The CDR3 sequence is 18 residues long. In nucleotides, the CDR3 is TGTGCCAGCAGTACACTAGCGGGAGTACGTAAGTCCTACAATGAGCAGTTCTTC. It is translated as CASSTLAGVRKSYNEQFF.

With regard to this clone: Other DNA sequences from this sample encode an identical CDR3 as well. V usage is TRBV9 and J usage is TRBJ2-3; no definite D call. The CDR3 loop spans 14 amino acids. Trimming took off 0 bases at V and 0 bases at J, with 5 bases between the two ends. In germline, CDR1 is SGDLS, CDR2 YYNGEE. The CDR3 region has the DNA TGTGCCAGCAGCGTAGGAGGTAGCACAGATACGCAGTATTTT. Its protein product is CASSVGGSTDTQYF.

The V gene is TRBV6-2 or TRBV6-3, the J gene TRBJ2-1; tentative D call: TRBD1 (5 bases). CDR1 and CDR2 (germline): MNHEY, SVGEGT. Deletions cut 5 bases from V and 5 bases from J, with 13 bases between. The CDR3 covers 14 residues. CDR3 coding DNA: TGTGCCAGCAGTCGACAGTTTCCCAACAATGAGCAGTTCTTC. This sequence encodes CASSRQFPNNEQFF.

The chain recombines TRBV25-1 with TRBJ1-2; no clear D. The CDR3 is 12 residues long. The ends were cut back, 3 bases at V and 1 base at J, with 3 bases in the middle. The germline V gene encodes CDR1 MGHDK and CDR2 SYGVNS. The CDR3 DNA follows: TGTGCCAGCAGTGACAATAACTATGGCTACACCTTC. It is translated as CASSDNNYGYTF.

The chain recombines TRBV6-6 with TRBJ1-1, with unresolved D. CDR3 length: 11 residues. Trimming removed 2 bases at V and 5 bases at J, with 3 bases between. The germline V gene encodes CDR1 MNHNY and CDR2 SVGAGI (reference sequence). The CDR3 region is CASSYRTEAFF. The CDR3 DNA is TGTGCCAGCAGTTACCGGACTGAAGCTTTCTTT.

The J gene is TRBJ1-2, the V gene TRBV7-9, with 8 positions matching TRBD1. Germline V gene lookup returns CDR1 SEHNR and CDR2 FQNEAQ (reference sequence). The CDR3 extends over 14 amino acids. J gave up 3 bases and V 5 bases, and 5 bases lay outside the gene matches. In DNA, the CDR3 is TGTGCCAGCAGCATCACAGGGGGAGACTATGGCTACACCTTC. The encoded protein is CASSITGGDYGYTF.

This clone came up a few times. The chain employs TRBV5-1 and TRBJ1-6; TRBD1 agrees at 9 bases. The CDR3 runs to 16 residues. Germline V gene data show CDR1 as SGHRS and CDR2 as YFSETQ. Trimming took 4 bases from V and 7 from J; bases not matched to a gene: 9. This CDR3 is CASSALDRGQNSPLHF. Here the CDR3 DNA reads TGCGCCAGCAGCGCGTTGGACAGGGGACAAAATTCACCCCTCCACTTT.

The chain combines TRBV6-5 with TRBJ1-1, with D possibly being TRBD1 (5 bases). The CDR3 spans 13 residues. In germline, CDR1 is MNHEY, CDR2 SVGAGI. The V and J ends lost 3 bases and 9 bases respectively, with 14 bases between them. This CDR3 is CASSYSITGQAFF. CDR3 nucleotide sequence: TGTGCCAGCAGTTATTCGATCACAGGACAAGCTTTCTTT.

In its sample, this clone was seen once. The V call is TRBV5-4, the J call TRBJ1-1, with 8 bases identical to TRBD1. CDR1 SGHNT and CDR2 YYREEE come from the germline V gene (reference sequence). This CDR3 comprises 15 residues. V was pared by 2 bases and J by 4 bases, with 7 bases of the junction left unmatched. The CDR3 DNA reads TGTGCCAGCAGCTTCATAGGCAGGGGGCCCACTGAAGCTTTCTTT. As protein: CASSFIGRGPTEAFF.

The genes are TRBV28 and TRBJ1-5; unclear D gene. The CDR3 is 15 residues long. Germline CDR1 reads MDHEN; CDR2 reads SYDVKM. The V end lost 6 bases, the J end lost 2 bases, and 14 bases lay between the germline ends. The CDR3 protein is CASRSSGLGNQPQHF. The CDR3 coding sequence is TGTGCCAGCAGATCCTCAGGATTGGGCAATCAGCCCCAGCATTTT.

There are many counts of this clone. The gene calls are TRBV28 and TRBJ1-1; perhaps TRBD1 as D (5 bases). Germline V gives CDR1 MDHEN, CDR2 SYDVKM. The CDR3 sequence is 14 residues long. The V gene lost 5 bases and the J gene lost 7 bases, with 17 bases spanning the gap. This chain's CDR3 is CASSVTRRGYEAFF. As DNA, the CDR3 is TGTGCCAGCAGTGTAACGAGGAGGGGCTATGAAGCTTTCTTT.

This clone has only a few counts. This sequence joins TRBV7-9 and TRBJ2-1, with 7 bases fitting TRBD2. This CDR3 has 13 residues. CDR1 and CDR2 from the germline V gene are SEHNR and FQNEAQ (reference sequence). Trimming removed 2 bases from V and 5 bases from J; junction bases left unmatched: 0. The DNA of the CDR3 is TGTGCCAGCAGCTTACGGGGGGACAATGAGCAGTTCTTC. It yields the protein CASSLRGDNEQFF.

The CDR3 region has the DNA TGTGCCAGCAGTGAAAGGACTAGCACAGATACGCAGTATTTT. It yields the protein CASSERTSTDTQYF. This chain links TRBV2 with TRBJ2-3; D is perhaps TRBD2 (5 bases). Trimming shortened V by 2 bases and J by 0 bases, and 6 bases separated the two germline ends. The length of the CDR3 is 14 residues. Germline CDR1 reads SNHLY; CDR2 reads FYNNEI.

This chain uses TRBV30 with TRBJ1-2, with a tentative D call TRBD1 (6 bases). From germline, CDR1 is GTSNPN and CDR2 SVGIG (reference sequence). This CDR3 contains 16 residues. Trimming removed 1 base from V and 1 base from J, with 16 bases in between. CDR3 nucleotide sequence: TGTGCCTGGAGTGCCCTCCGGGACACCATTAACTATGGCTACACCTTC. Its protein is CAWSALRDTINYGYTF.

This chain links TRBV7-3 with TRBJ2-5; 11 nucleotides match TRBD1. J was trimmed by 3 bases and V by 1 base; bases with no gene match: 4. The CDR3 runs to 16 residues. Per germline, CDR1 SGHTA and CDR2 FQGTGA. CDR3 sequence: CASSLMGQGVKETQYF. The CDR3 nucleotides are TGTGCCAGCAGCTTAATGGGACAGGGGGTGAAAGAGACCCAGTACTTC.

The rearrangement joins TRBV6-2 or TRBV6-3 to TRBJ2-7, with 8 bases fitting TRBD2. With 6 bases clipped from V and 3 bases from J, the junction kept 10 bases outside the gene matches. The CDR3 covers 15 residues. Germline lookup yields CDR1 MNHEY and CDR2 SVGEGT. CDR3 in amino acids: CASSPPGLGNYEQYF. Here the CDR3 DNA reads TGTGCCAGCAGCCCACCGGGACTAGGGAACTACGAGCAGTACTTC.

The V gene is TRBV5-1, the J gene TRBJ2-3; 8 bases agree with TRBD2. Germline trimming cut 4 bases from V and 0 bases from J; bases unmatched to any gene: 7. The CDR3 totals 16 residues. Germline V lookup: CDR1 SGHRS, CDR2 YFSETQ. CDR3 protein: CASSTRGGTSTDTQYF. The CDR3 DNA follows: TGCGCCAGCAGCACCCGGGGGGGGACTAGCACAGATACGCAGTATTTT.